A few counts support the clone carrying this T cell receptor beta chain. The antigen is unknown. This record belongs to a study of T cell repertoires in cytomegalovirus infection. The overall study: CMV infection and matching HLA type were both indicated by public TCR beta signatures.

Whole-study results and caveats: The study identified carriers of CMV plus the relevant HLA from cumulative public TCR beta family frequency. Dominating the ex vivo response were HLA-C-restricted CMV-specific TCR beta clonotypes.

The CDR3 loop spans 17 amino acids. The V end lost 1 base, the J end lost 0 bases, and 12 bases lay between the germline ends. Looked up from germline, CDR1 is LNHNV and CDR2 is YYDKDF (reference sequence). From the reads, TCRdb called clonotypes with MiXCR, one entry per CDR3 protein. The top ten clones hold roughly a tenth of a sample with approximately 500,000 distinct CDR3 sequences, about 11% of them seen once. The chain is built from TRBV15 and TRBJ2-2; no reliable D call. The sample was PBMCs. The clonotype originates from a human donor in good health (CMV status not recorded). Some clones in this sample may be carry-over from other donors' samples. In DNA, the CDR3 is TGTGCCACCAGCAGAGTCGCAGTGGCCTCGAACACCGGGGAGCTGTTTTTT. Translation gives CATSRVAVASNTGELFF.